Below are 13 T cell receptor beta chains sequenced from a single sample in a study of cytomegalovirus exposure and HLA in healthy donors. PCR was performed using 60 Vbeta and 13 Jbeta primers. Sequencing was performed with immunoSEQ multiplex PCR; in TCRdb, only in-frame clones are kept and a portion is missing. The sample records 200,000 or so clones, roughly four fifths being singletons. The specimen sequenced was PBMCs. All receptors derive from a woman aged 40 to 55 in good health and CMV-seronegative.

V usage is TRBV27 and J usage is TRBJ1-2; D gene unclear. V was trimmed by 0 bases and J by 7 bases, leaving 15 bases between them. Germline lookup yields CDR1 MNHEY and CDR2 SMNVEV (reference sequence). The CDR3 is 15 residues long. The CDR3 protein is CASSLSLQPTGGYTF. CDR3 nucleotide sequence: TGTGCCAGCAGTTTATCGTTGCAGCCGACGGGTGGCTACACCTTC.

This chain connects TRBV27 to TRBJ2-1; TRBD1 aligns across 7 bases. Looked up from germline, CDR1 is MNHEY and CDR2 is SMNVEV (reference sequence). The CDR3 contains 12 residues. V shed 6 bases and J 6 bases; nucleotides not matched to a gene: 2. CDR3 DNA: TGTGCCAGCAGCCGACAGGGCAATGAGCAGTTCTTC. This encodes CASSRQGNEQFF.

V usage is TRBV12-5 and J usage is TRBJ2-1; D perhaps matches TRBD1 (6 bases). Trimming shortened V by 6 bases and J by 8 bases, and 8 bases separated the two germline ends. CDR3 length: 11 amino acids. The germline gives CDR1 LGHNT, CDR2 FRNRAP. CDR3 bases: TGTGCTAGTGGGCAGGGGTATGAGCAGTTCTTC. The encoded protein is CASGQGYEQFF.

The gene calls are TRBV13 and TRBJ2-7; 7 bases line up with TRBD2. V was pared by 5 bases and J by 3 bases, with 28 bases of the junction left unmatched. Germline V gives CDR1 PRHDT, CDR2 FYEKMQ (reference sequence). This CDR3 has 21 residues. CDR3 coding DNA: TGTGCCAGCAGCCGCCGCGGGAACGGGAGGCTCAAGTCGCCGGGGGACTACGAGCAGTACTTC. This encodes CASSRRGNGRLKSPGDYEQYF.

This rearrangement joins TRBV7-2 to TRBJ2-7; 9 nucleotides line up with TRBD2. Trimming removed 4 bases from V and 2 bases from J; junction bases left unmatched: 6. The CDR3 length is 15 residues. Looked up from germline, CDR1 is SGHTA and CDR2 is FQGNSA. Here the CDR3 reads CASSSGGGRAYEQYF. CDR3 nucleotides: TGTGCCAGCAGCTCGGGAGGCGGGAGGGCCTACGAGCAGTACTTC.

The chain joins TRBV30 to TRBJ1-4; 10 nucleotides agree with TRBD1. Unmatched junction bases numbered 13, after V lost 3 bases and J lost 6 bases. The V gene's germline CDR1 is GTSNPN and CDR2 SVGIG (reference sequence). There are 17 residues in the CDR3. The CDR3 bases are TGTGCCTGGAGGGGTTTCGCTTTGACAGGGGGCGATGAAAAACTGTTTTTT. Protein: CAWRGFALTGGDEKLFF.

The rearrangement links TRBV18 to TRBJ1-2; 7 bases are shared with TRBD1. CDR1 and CDR2 (germline): KGHSH, LQKENI. This CDR3 has 13 amino acids. Trimming at V came to 8 bases and at J to 7 bases, leaving 10 bases not matched to a gene. Here the CDR3 DNA reads TGTGCCAGCGGATCGACAGGGAACAGTGGCTACACCTTC. It specifies CASGSTGNSGYTF.

The rearrangement joins TRBV21-1 to TRBJ2-7; TRBD1, the table's D call, lacks a check against the DNA. TRBV21-1 is flagged as a pseudogene. The CDR3 is made up of 15 amino acids. The CDR3, as DNA: TGTGCCAGCAGCAGCTGGACAGGGGATTTCTACGAGCAGTACTTC. Translated, it gives CASSSWTGDFYEQYF.

The chain has TRBV7-9 and TRBJ2-7; 9 bases align to TRBD1. Germline loops: CDR1 SEHNR, CDR2 FQNEAQ (reference sequence). The length of the CDR3 is 15 residues. J was trimmed by 11 bases and V by 2 bases; bases with no gene match: 13. CDR3 loop: CASSLIPGQGTGEYF. The CDR3 DNA follows: TGTGCCAGCAGCTTAATTCCGGGACAGGGTACAGGGGAGTACTTC.

V gene TRBV5-1 combines with J gene TRBJ2-7; D ambiguous. This CDR3 region has 13 residues. Trimming left V 5 bases short and J 1 base short, with 10 bases between. Per the germline V gene, CDR1 is SGHRS and CDR2 is YFSETQ. The CDR3 protein is CASSPDLSYEQYF. In nucleotides, the CDR3 is TGCGCCAGCAGTCCCGACTTATCCTACGAGCAGTACTTC.

CDR3 bases: TGCGCCAGCAGCCAAACTAGCGGGGCTTACTACGAGCAGTACTTC. The encoded protein is CASSQTSGAYYEQYF. This chain uses TRBV5-1 with TRBJ2-7; 10 nucleotides match TRBD2. Germline-derived CDR1 and CDR2 are SGHRS and YFSETQ. The CDR3 is 15 amino acids. J was trimmed by 3 bases and V by 4 bases; bases with no gene match: 7.

In its sample, this clone was seen once. The chain recombines TRBV28 with TRBJ2-7; 8 bases fit TRBD2. Germline loops: CDR1 MDHEN, CDR2 SYDVKM. This CDR3 has 15 amino acids. J was trimmed by 5 bases and V by 6 bases; bases with no gene match: 12. In DNA form, the CDR3 reads TGTGCCAGCAGAACGCGACCGGGACTAGGAAACGAGCAGTACTTC. Protein: CASRTRPGLGNEQYF.

The J gene is TRBJ2-7, the V gene TRBV7-9; D uncertain. Germline V gene data show CDR1 as SEHNR and CDR2 as FQNEAQ (reference sequence). The CDR3 is made up of 12 amino acids. Trimming took off 5 bases at V and 4 bases at J, with 9 bases between the two ends. In DNA form, the CDR3 reads TGTGCCAGCAGCCCAAATCTATACGAGCAGTACTTC. Translation: CASSPNLYEQYF.